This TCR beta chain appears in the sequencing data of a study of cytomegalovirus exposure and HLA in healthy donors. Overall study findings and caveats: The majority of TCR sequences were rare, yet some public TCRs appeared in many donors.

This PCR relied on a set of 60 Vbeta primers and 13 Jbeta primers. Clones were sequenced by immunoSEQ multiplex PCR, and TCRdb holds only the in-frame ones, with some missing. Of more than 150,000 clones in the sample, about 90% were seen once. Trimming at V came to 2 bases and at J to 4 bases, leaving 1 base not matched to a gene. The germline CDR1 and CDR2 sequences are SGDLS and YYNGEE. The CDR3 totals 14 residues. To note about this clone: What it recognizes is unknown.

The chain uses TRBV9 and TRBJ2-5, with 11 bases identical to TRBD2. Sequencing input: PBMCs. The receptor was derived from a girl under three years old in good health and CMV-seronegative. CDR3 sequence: CASSVGLAGETQYF. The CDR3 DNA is TGTGCCAGCAGCGTTGGACTAGCGGGAGAGACCCAGTACTTC.